Listed below are T cell receptor beta chains from one sample, sequenced in a study of blood T cell repertoires in COVID-19. The method was immunoSEQ multiplex PCR; TCRdb's version includes in-frame clones alone and lacks a portion of them. The table has 150,000 or so clones, around 88% seen once. Sample: PBMCs or T cells enriched from blood (not recorded which). The receptor source for this set is a woman aged 45-65 years in a cohort exposed to, infected with or recovered from COVID-19 (not recorded which). Both conserved end residues are trimmed from each CDR3. The size field is filled for only some rows; it gives once, few, many or a size class.

clone size	J gene	V gene	CDR3 protein
.	TRBJ2-5	TRBV24-1	ATSDSGLAGGRETQY
.	TRBJ2-7	TRBV9	ASSEGTSVNYEQY
.	TRBJ2-4	TRBV9	ASSVGPGAKNIQY
.	TRBJ2-3	TRBV3-1/TRBV3-2	ASSQLAGGDTDTQY
once	TRBJ2-7	TRBV6-2/TRBV6-3	ASSFGFQYEQY
.	TRBJ1-5	TRBV10-1	ASNRTLTGGWDSNQPQH
.	TRBJ2-7	TRBV27	ASSFSGSYEQY
.	TRBJ2-5	TRBV18	ASSPRNLAGAQETQY
.	TRBJ1-1	TRBV10-3	AIGRGQTNTEAF
.	TRBJ1-4	TRBV9	ASSDRFDEKLF
.	TRBJ2-3	TRBV24-1	ATSVSSGGAADTQY
.	TRBJ1-2	TRBV5-8	ASSPRRTGGDDGYT
.	TRBJ1-1	TRBV28	ASSLQNTEAF
.	TRBJ1-1	TRBV27	ASRLTGSTEAF
.	TRBJ2-7	TRBV6-9	ASSWPPGGNEQY
.	TRBJ1-2	TRBV28	ASSFVRDYGYT
.	TRBJ1-4	TRBV10-2	ASSAGQGTTNEKLF
once	TRBJ1-2	TRBV25-1	ASRDNAGQPYGYT
many	TRBJ1-4	TRBV7-9	ASSPRQFQNEKLF
.	TRBJ2-1	TRBV5-6	ASSSERTSGFGNEQF
.	TRBJ1-2	TRBV19	ASSMDRGLPLDGYT
.	TRBJ1-2	TRBV28	ASRGAINYGYT
.	TRBJ2-5	TRBV11-2	ASSSRALETQY
.	TRBJ2-7	TRBV5-1	ASSQTGEAYEQY
.	TRBJ2-7	TRBV14	ASSLLGLHYEQY
.	TRBJ1-4	TRBV2	ASKPQGRDEKLF
.	TRBJ2-3	TRBV11-2	ASSLTGVTDTQY
.	TRBJ2-5	TRBV9	ASSDTQRTQY
few	TRBJ1-5	TRBV18	ASSPGNREDQPQH
.	TRBJ1-1	TRBV14	ASSPQIYTEAF
.	TRBJ2-7	TRBV6-5	ASLRDRGGYEQY
.	TRBJ1-3	TRBV7-3	ASSLTAGGGNTIY
.	TRBJ1-1	TRBV28	ASSRLTGTTEAF
.	TRBJ2-5	TRBV3-1/TRBV3-2	ASSYRGGETQY
.	TRBJ2-7	TRBV7-9	ASSIPLAGAGYEQY
few	TRBJ1-6	TRBV28	ASSPEGINNSPLH
once	TRBJ1-6	TRBV6-5	ASSSGFGHSPLH
.	TRBJ2-2	TRBV7-3	ASSTTSANTGELF
.	TRBJ1-1	TRBV10-3	AISESGLPEAF
.	TRBJ2-5	TRBV5-1	ASSLGATQY
.	TRBJ1-1	TRBV6-5	ASFWGQGGTEAF
.	TRBJ1-1	TRBV3-1/TRBV3-2	ASSHRGQNTEAF
.	TRBJ2-7	TRBV6-5	ASSYSVGGRENEQY
.	TRBJ1-4	TRBV9	ASSDTGFGKLF
few	TRBJ2-1	TRBV15	ATSRGTRTTPPQF
.	TRBJ2-1	TRBV4-1	ASSQNPGQPYNEQF